The clone carrying this T cell receptor (beta chain) was seen a few times. The sample originates from a study of blood T cell repertoires in COVID-19. About the study: Sites across the United States, Italy and Spain contributed samples from acute and convalescent COVID-19. Sources were T cells, B-cell-depleted T cells, or PBMCs; the material itself was cDNA or gDNA.

Some clones are missing from TCRdb's copy, which holds only in-frame ones; the method was immunoSEQ multiplex PCR. There are 300,000 or so clones in the sample; roughly 91% occur only once, and 1% lies in the top ten. Specimen: peripheral blood. The TCR sequence derives from a man aged 50 to 60 with active or convalescent COVID-19.

CDR3 nucleotides: TGTGCCAGTACCTCGACAGGGGGCACACTATTCTCCTACAATGAGCAGTTCTTC. Translation: CASTSTGGTLFSYNEQFF. The rearrangement links TRBV19 to TRBJ2-1, with TRBD1 identical over 10 bases. This CDR3 region has 18 residues. Germline trimming cut 7 bases from V and 0 bases from J; bases unmatched to any gene: 12. Looked up from germline, CDR1 is LNHDA and CDR2 is SQIVND (reference sequence).